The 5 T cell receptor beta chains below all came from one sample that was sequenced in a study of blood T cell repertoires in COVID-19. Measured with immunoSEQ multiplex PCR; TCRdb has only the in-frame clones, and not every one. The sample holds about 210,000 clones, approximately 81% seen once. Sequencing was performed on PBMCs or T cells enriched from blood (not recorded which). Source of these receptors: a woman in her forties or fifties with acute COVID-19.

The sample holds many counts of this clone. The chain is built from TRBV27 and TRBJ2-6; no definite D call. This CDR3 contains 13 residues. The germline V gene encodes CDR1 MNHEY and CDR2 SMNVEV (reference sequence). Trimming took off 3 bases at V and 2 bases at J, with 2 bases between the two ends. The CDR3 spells CASSFTGANVLTF. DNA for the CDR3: TGTGCCAGCAGTTTCACTGGGGCCAACGTCCTGACTTTC.

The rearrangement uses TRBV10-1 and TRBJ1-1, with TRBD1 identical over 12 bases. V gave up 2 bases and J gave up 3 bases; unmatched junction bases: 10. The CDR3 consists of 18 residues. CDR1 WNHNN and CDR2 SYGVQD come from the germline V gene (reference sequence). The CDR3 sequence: CASSEAQPGQGAYTEAFF. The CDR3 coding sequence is TGCGCCAGCAGTGAGGCGCAACCGGGACAGGGGGCGTACACTGAAGCTTTCTTT.

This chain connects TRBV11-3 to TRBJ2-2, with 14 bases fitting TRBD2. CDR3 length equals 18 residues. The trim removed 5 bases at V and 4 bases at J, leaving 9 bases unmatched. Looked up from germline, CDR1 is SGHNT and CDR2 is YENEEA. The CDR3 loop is CASSETGLAGAITGELFF. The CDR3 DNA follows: TGTGCCAGCAGCGAGACGGGACTAGCGGGAGCAATCACCGGGGAGCTGTTTTTT.

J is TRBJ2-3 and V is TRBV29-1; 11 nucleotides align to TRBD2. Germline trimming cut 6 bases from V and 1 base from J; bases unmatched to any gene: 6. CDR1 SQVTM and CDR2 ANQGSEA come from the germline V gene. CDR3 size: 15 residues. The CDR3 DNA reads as TGCAGCGTAGTTCTAGCGGGGGGTCGCACAGATACGCAGTATTTT. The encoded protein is CSVVLAGGRTDTQYF.

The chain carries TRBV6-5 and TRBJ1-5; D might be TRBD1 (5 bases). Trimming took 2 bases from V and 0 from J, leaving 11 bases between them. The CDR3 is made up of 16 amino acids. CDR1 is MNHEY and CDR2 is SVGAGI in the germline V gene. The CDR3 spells CASSYPLDSSNQPQHF. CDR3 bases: TGTGCCAGCAGTTACCCACTCGACAGTAGCAATCAGCCCCAGCATTTT.